This TCR beta chain was retrieved from a study of CD8+ T cells in alopecia areata. A note on this clone: The antigen is unknown.

Isolated RNA was reverse transcribed into cDNA used as the sequencing template. The assay was immunoSEQ multiplex PCR, and TCRdb's table has in-frame clones only and misses some. The data contain 170,000 or so clones, 58% of them singletons. Broader study findings: More clonal than normal scalp was lesional scalp, particularly alopecia totalis/universalis. Tofacitinib produced a significant decrease in scalp clonality and in expanded CD8+ clones among the top 100.

The CDR3 consists of 13 residues. Looked up from germline, CDR1 is SQVTM and CDR2 is ANQGSEA. With V trimmed by 7 bases and J by 4 bases, 7 bases remained unmatched. Treatment given: oral pan-JAK inhibitor, 5-10 mg twice daily. The material sequenced was CD8+ T cells sorted from blood, taken at week 24, from a patient treated with tofacitinib. This clonotype was sampled from a human donor with alopecia areata. The V gene is TRBV29-1, the J gene TRBJ1-2, with 9 bases aligning to TRBD1. Here the CDR3 reads CSARDRASYGYTF. The CDR3 DNA follows: TGCAGCGCTCGGGACAGGGCTTCCTATGGCTACACCTTC.